One sample yielded the 8 T cell receptor beta chains listed below, sequenced in a study of T cell repertoires in cytomegalovirus infection. From the reads, TCRdb called clonotypes with MiXCR, one entry per CDR3 protein. This sample has hundreds of thousands of distinct CDR3 sequences, with less than 40% found just once. The sample comprised PBMCs. Receptor source: a human donor in good health (CMV status not recorded). Some clones in this sample may be carry-over from other donors' samples.

This clonotype was counted a few times. The rearrangement uses TRBV28 and TRBJ2-2; D is unresolved. The CDR3 runs to 15 residues. The germline V gene has CDR1 MDHEN and CDR2 SYDVKM. V dropped 3 bases and J dropped 4 bases, with 12 bases sitting between them. Written as DNA, the CDR3 is TGTGCCAGCAGTTTCCCCCCCCCATCCACCGGGGAGCTGTTTTTT. Translated: CASSFPPPSTGELFF.

This clonotype was observed a handful of times. J is TRBJ2-5 and V is TRBV6-1, with D tentatively TRBD1 (7 bases). CDR1 is MNHNS and CDR2 is SASEGT in the germline V gene. The CDR3 has 14 amino acids. The V end lost 10 bases, the J end lost 3 bases, and 18 bases lay between the germline ends. The CDR3 nucleotides read TGTGCCACCAAAGGGGGGACAGAAGAAGAGACCCAGTACTTC. Amino acids: CATKGGTEEETQYF.

This clonotype has at least ten counts. This sequence joins TRBV20-1 and TRBJ1-1; D is perhaps TRBD1 (5 bases). This CDR3 is 12 amino acids long. The V gene lost 5 bases and the J gene lost 10 bases, with 17 bases spanning the gap. The germline CDR1 and CDR2 sequences are DFQATT and SNEGSKA (reference sequence). DNA of the CDR3: TGCAGTGCTCCGGAGGGGAGCGGCCGAGCTTTCTTT. Encoded protein: CSAPEGSGRAFF.

This clonotype has more than one count but fewer than ten. The chain has TRBV7-9 and TRBJ2-7; D is undetermined. CDR3 length equals 17 residues. CDR1 and CDR2 (germline): SEHNR, FQNEAQ (reference sequence). V lost 5 bases and J lost 1, with 21 bases in between. In nucleotides, the CDR3 is TGTGCCAGCAGCCTCTTCCCCGGGCCCCAATCTTCCTACGAGCAGTACTTC. This codes for CASSLFPGPQSSYEQYF.

The chain employs TRBV7-2 and TRBJ2-4; D is perhaps TRBD1 or TRBD2 (6 bases each). The CDR3 sequence is 15 residues long. Trimming left V 4 bases short and J 7 bases short, with 17 bases between. Germline loops: CDR1 SGHTA, CDR2 FQGNSA. The CDR3 sequence: CASSSMGGWVNIQYF. CDR3 sequence (DNA): TGTGCCAGCAGCTCAATGGGGGGCTGGGTTAACATTCAGTACTTC.

The rearrangement uses TRBV7-9 and TRBJ2-7; D gene ambiguous. Trimming shortened V by 3 bases and J by 2 bases, and 8 bases separated the two germline ends. The CDR3 consists of 13 residues. CDR1 SEHNR and CDR2 FQNEAQ come from the germline V gene (reference sequence). The CDR3 coding sequence is TGTGCCAGCAGCTTTATTCGGGCCTACGAGCAGTACTTC. Translated: CASSFIRAYEQYF.

The chain recombines TRBV6-1 with TRBJ1-5; D unclear. The CDR3 extends over 11 amino acids. Trimming removed 2 bases at V and 6 bases at J, with 2 bases between. Germline-derived CDR1 and CDR2 are MNHNS and SASEGT. CDR3 bases: TGTGCCAGCAGTGAACTTCAGCCCCAGCATTTT. This gives the protein CASSELQPQHF.

This clonotype was detected ten times or more. V usage is TRBV27 and J usage is TRBJ2-1, with D possibly TRBD1 on 7 matching bases. CDR3 length: 17 amino acids. V lost 5 bases, J lost 0 bases, and 17 bases lay in between. The germline CDR1 and CDR2 sequences are MNHEY and SMNVEV (reference sequence). CDR3: CASSDQGGPSSYNEQFF. The CDR3 nucleotides read TGTGCCAGCAGTGACCAGGGGGGCCCTAGCTCCTACAATGAGCAGTTCTTC.